What follows are 5 T cell receptor beta chains derived from one specimen sequenced in a study of cytomegalovirus exposure and HLA in healthy donors. Primers: 60 Vbeta forward and 13 Jbeta reverse. Libraries were prepared by immunoSEQ multiplex PCR; TCRdb keeps only in-frame clonotypes and omits some of them. The table lists about 72,000 clones. Sequenced: PBMCs. The source of these receptors is a man aged 45-60 years in good health and CMV-seropositive.

CDR3 DNA sequence: TGTGCCAGCACATCGGGACAGGGGGCCTATGGCTACACCTTC. This codes for CASTSGQGAYGYTF. The chain is built from TRBV5-4 and TRBJ1-2; 12 nucleotides line up with TRBD1. The CDR3 has 14 amino acids. Germline CDR1 is SGHNT and CDR2 is YYREEE (reference sequence). The J segment lost 4 bases and the V segment lost 6 bases, leaving 4 bases of the junction unmatched.

The rearrangement joins TRBV2 to TRBJ1-5; D is unresolved. CDR1 is SNHLY and CDR2 is FYNNEI in the germline V gene. This CDR3 is 13 amino acids long. Deletions cut 7 bases from V and 3 bases from J, with 10 bases between. The CDR3 DNA sequence: TGTGCCAGCACTTACAGCTCCAATCAGCCCCAGCATTTT. This encodes CASTYSSNQPQHF. Full variable domain (missing parts from reference TRBV2 and TRBJ1-5): EPEVTQTPSHQVTQMGQEVILRCVPISNHLYFYWYRQILGQKVEFLVSFYNNEISEKSEIFDDQFSVERPDGSNFTLKIRSTKLEDSAMYFCASTYSSNQPQHFGDGTRLSIL.

This chain uses TRBV7-9 with TRBJ2-7, with 10 bases lining up with TRBD1. From germline, CDR1 is SEHNR and CDR2 FQNEAQ (reference sequence). After removal of 4 bases from V and 2 bases from J, the junction contained 5 bases not matched to a gene. The CDR3 is 15 residues long. The CDR3 DNA follows: TGTGCCAGCAGCTCCGGGACAGGGGCGACCTACGAGCAGTACTTC. Amino acids: CASSSGTGATYEQYF.

The chain is built from TRBV6-1 and TRBJ1-5; possible D gene TRBD1, 6 bases. The CDR3 is 15 residues long. CDR1 is MNHNS and CDR2 is SASEGT in the germline V gene. Trimming shortened V by 9 bases and J by 4 bases, and 19 bases separated the two germline ends. Written as DNA, the CDR3 is TGTGCCAGTGTTACAGGGAGAACGGGGAATCAGCCCCAGCATTTT. Its translation: CASVTGRTGNQPQHF.

This chain joins TRBV10-3 and TRBJ1-5, with D maybe TRBD1 (5 bases). The CDR3 totals 19 residues. Per the germline V gene, CDR1 is ENHRY and CDR2 is SYGVKD. V was cut by 0 bases and J by 0 bases, with 18 bases left in between. Here the CDR3 DNA reads TGTGCCATCAGTGAGTCGAGGGTGGTCGGGGGGTTTAGCAATCAGCCCCAGCATTTT. Its translation is CAISESRVVGGFSNQPQHF.